The clone carrying this T cell receptor beta chain occurred many times. The data originate from a study of patients and donors after allogeneic stem cell transplantation. This CDR3 comprises 16 residues. V was shortened by 8 bases and J by 0 bases, with 16 bases between the two germline ends. TCRdb re-called the RT-PCR reads through MiXCR, storing one row per CDR3 protein. Seen here are about 400,000 distinct CDR3 sequences, 16% observed once, and the top ten hold around 6.8%. The chain joins TRBV12-3 or TRBV12-4 to TRBJ2-2, with D possibly matching TRBD2 (5 bases). This receptor was identified in a human donor who was either an allogeneic HSCT recipient or a stem cell or donor lymphocyte infusion donor (not recorded which). It is not recorded whose cells these are; they may come from a transplant donor. The sequencing sample was made of blood, either unsorted or a sorted T cell fraction (not recorded which). CDR3: CASHVRGPTNTGELFF. CDR3 sequence (DNA): TGTGCCAGCCACGTACGGGGTCCAACGAACACCGGGGAGCTGTTTTTT.